This record covers a single T cell receptor (beta chain). The data are from a study of blood T cells in healthy people across ages. The authors ran a second PCR of about 6 to 11 cycles using a sample-barcoded 5' primer and a J-beta primer mix. From the 5' RACE reads, TCRdb called clonotypes with MiXCR, one entry per CDR3 protein. The data show more than 700,000 distinct CDR3 sequences, about 46% seen once. CDR1 and CDR2 (germline): MGHRA, YSYEKL. The CDR3 extends over 17 amino acids. With 5 bases clipped from V and 2 bases from J, the junction kept 7 bases outside the gene matches. The TCR was taken from an elderly man in good health. The chain recombines TRBV4-1 with TRBJ2-1; 12 nucleotides match TRBD2. Sequencing was done on a sample of blood. As DNA, the CDR3 is TGCGCCAGCAGCAAATCGACTAGCGGGAGACCCTACAATGAGCAGTTCTTC. Translated, it gives CASSKSTSGRPYNEQFF.